One sample yielded the 27 T cell receptor beta chains listed below, sequenced in a study of blood T cells in healthy people across ages (dated by TCRdb to about 2015). To prepare the library, 5' RACE was applied. The data were produced on an Illumina HiSeq 2500. A second about 7 to 12 cycle PCR used a sample-barcoded 5' primer and a J-beta primer mix. TCRdb passed the public sequencing reads through fastp at Q25 and MiXCR, retaining productive beta sequences. Merged by CDR3 protein, the rows form single entries marked with the most common genes and DNA. For this sample there are about 830,000 distinct CDR3 sequences; around 62% appear just once. Approximately 30% of the sample is in the top ten clones. The sequenced sample was blood. These receptors were taken from a young man in good health.

This clonotype showed up just a few times. The chain joins TRBV10-3 to TRBJ1-2; perhaps TRBD1 as D (6 bases). Trimming cost V 10 bases and J 4 bases, with 16 bases left between them. Germline CDR1 ENHRY, CDR2 SYGVKD. CDR3 length: 13 amino acids. For the CDR3, the DNA is TGTGCCAGCGTGGACAGCGGGACCTATGGCTACACCTTC. Protein product: CASVDSGTYGYTF.

The chain employs TRBV2 and TRBJ1-2; D might be TRBD1 (6 bases). The germline V gene encodes CDR1 SNHLY and CDR2 FYNNEI. The CDR3 runs 15 residues. Trimming took 7 bases from V and 5 from J, leaving 20 bases between them. CDR3 bases: TGTGCCAGCACCGAAAGCCAGGGGCGCAGATATGGCTACACCTTC. As protein: CASTESQGRRYGYTF.

The rearrangement uses TRBV28 and TRBJ2-5, with 10 positions matching TRBD2. The J call may be wrong; the DNA end is better matched by TRBJ2-7. CDR1 and CDR2 (germline): MDHEN, SYDVKM. This CDR3 contains 16 residues. This CDR3 reads CASSFKIAGGPYEQYF. CDR3 in DNA: TGTGCCAGCAGTTTCAAAATAGCGGGGGGCCCTTACGAGCAGTACTTC.

This chain links TRBV25-1 with TRBJ2-1; 8 nucleotides align to TRBD2. Germline loops: CDR1 MGHDK, CDR2 SYGVNS. The V segment lost 6 bases and the J segment 10 bases; nucleotides outside the gene matches: 11. The CDR3 contains 14 residues. The CDR3 nucleotides are TGTGCCAGCAGCAGCAGCGGGGGCCTGGGGGAGCAGTTCTTC. This sequence encodes CASSSSGGLGEQFF.

About this clonotype: Mismatch with germline at one junction end may stem from a read error. The chain combines TRBV10-3 with TRBJ2-5; D not certain. This CDR3 has 15 residues. Germline lookup yields CDR1 ENHRY and CDR2 SYGVKD. In DNA form, the CDR3 reads TGTGCCATCCGTGATGAGACCCGGTACCAAGAGACCCAGTACTTC. Translating gives CAIRDETRYQETQYF.

The chain recombines TRBV20-1 with TRBJ2-4, with 9 bases that match TRBD2. The J call may be mistaken, given a closer DNA end match to TRBJ2-7. CDR1 DFQATT and CDR2 SNEGSKA come from the germline V gene (reference sequence). The CDR3 has 17 amino acids. The CDR3 protein is CSAPFLRRGGMWGEQYF. The CDR3 nucleotides are TGCAGTGCTCCGTTCCTACGGCGGGGGGGCATGTGGGGCGAGCAGTACTTC.

In this sample, this clonotype turned up a few times. The rearrangement joins TRBV6-5 to TRBJ2-7, with 14 bases fitting TRBD2. The CDR3 runs 18 residues. J was trimmed by 2 bases and V by 0 bases; bases with no gene match: 6. Germline V lookup: CDR1 MNHEY, CDR2 SVGAGI. CDR3 region: CASSYSGLAGGPPYEQYF. DNA for the CDR3: TGTGCCAGCAGTTACTCCGGACTAGCGGGGGGCCCCCCCTACGAGCAGTACTTC.

The chain has TRBV20-1 and TRBJ2-3; TRBD2 agrees at 8 bases. This CDR3 is 15 amino acids long. Trimming removed 4 bases from V and 0 bases from J; junction bases left unmatched: 6. Germline assignment: CDR1 DFQATT and CDR2 SNEGSKA (reference sequence). The CDR3 sequence: CSAKQAGGSTDTQYF. Here the CDR3 DNA reads TGCAGTGCTAAACAGGCGGGGGGAAGCACAGATACGCAGTATTTT.

The rearrangement uses TRBV5-1 and TRBJ2-5; possibly TRBD1 for D (6 bases). The germline V and J ends were trimmed by 3 bases and 4 bases, with 10 bases remaining between them. The CDR3 runs 13 residues. Germline V gene data show CDR1 as SGHRS and CDR2 as YFSETQ. CDR3 in amino acids: CASSSEGGETQYF. The DNA for the CDR3 is TGCGCCAGCAGCTCAGAAGGGGGAGAGACCCAGTACTTC.

A word on this clonotype: With a much larger clone just one base away, this may be a read error. This chain links TRBV7-2 with TRBJ2-1, with 9 bases identical to TRBD2. V trimming: 5 bases; J trimming: 10 bases; junction bases outside the gene matches: 6. The length of the CDR3 is 13 residues. The germline CDR1 and CDR2 sequences are SGHTA and FQGNSA. CDR3 coding DNA: TGTGCCAGCAGCCCAGGGACTAGCAAGGAGCAGTTCTTC. It yields the protein CASSPGTSKEQFF.

The chain recombines TRBV27 with TRBJ1-5; D uncertain. Trimming shortened V by 1 base and J by 8 bases, and 9 bases separated the two germline ends. Germline V CDR1 and CDR2: MNHEY, SMNVEV (reference sequence). The CDR3 covers 13 residues. The CDR3 DNA sequence: TGTGCCAGCAGTTTATGGGGAAGGGAGCCCCAGCATTTT. Encoded protein: CASSLWGREPQHF.

The CDR3 spells CASSYVSGGRGETQYF. The CDR3 bases are TGTGCCAGCAGCTATGTTAGCGGGGGTCGGGGGGAGACCCAGTACTTC. The chain recombines TRBV7-2 with TRBJ2-7; TRBD2 matches 9 bases. The DNA end favors TRBJ2-5, so the J call may be wrong. The CDR3 covers 16 residues. Germline V lookup: CDR1 SGHTA, CDR2 FQGNSA.

The chain joins TRBV20-1 to TRBJ1-4; 7 bases agree with TRBD1. CDR3 length equals 13 residues. Germline CDR1 reads DFQATT; CDR2 reads SNEGSKA (reference sequence). After removal of 1 base from V and 4 bases from J, the junction contained 0 bases not matched to a gene. The CDR3 sequence: CSARGDSNEKLFF. The DNA for the CDR3 is TGCAGTGCTAGAGGGGACAGTAATGAAAAACTGTTTTTT.

This chain joins TRBV15 and TRBJ1-6, with 11 bases identical to TRBD1. After removal of 6 bases from V and 6 bases from J, the junction contained 7 bases not matched to a gene. The germline CDR1 and CDR2 sequences are LNHNV and YYDKDF (reference sequence). The CDR3 covers 16 residues. CDR3 residues: CATSSGDRGSNSPLHF. CDR3 nucleotides: TGTGCCACCAGTAGTGGGGACAGGGGGAGTAATTCACCCCTCCACTTT.

The V gene is TRBV7-2, the J gene TRBJ1-4; no clear D gene. The V and J ends lost 5 bases and 0 bases respectively, with 10 bases between them. CDR3 length equals 15 residues. Germline CDR1 reads SGHTA; CDR2 reads FQGNSA. The CDR3 region is CASSVQKATNEKLFF. In DNA form, the CDR3 reads TGTGCCAGCAGCGTACAAAAGGCAACTAATGAAAAACTGTTTTTT.

The rearrangement links TRBV6-2 or TRBV6-3 to TRBJ2-5; D perhaps matches TRBD1 (6 bases). V lost 8 bases, J lost 11 bases, and 15 bases lay in between. The germline CDR1 and CDR2 sequences are MNHEY and SVGEGT. The CDR3 has 11 residues. CDR3 region: CASGRGWEQYF. CDR3 DNA sequence: TGTGCCAGCGGCAGGGGTTGGGAGCAGTACTTC.

V gene TRBV7-2 combines with J gene TRBJ2-7; D call uncertain. The CDR3 consists of 12 residues. Germline lookup yields CDR1 SGHTA and CDR2 FQGNSA. V lost 1 base and J 5 bases, leaving 6 bases between the germline ends. The CDR3 DNA sequence: TGTGCCAGCAGCTTAGAGGCGCACGAGCAGTACTTC. It encodes CASSLEAHEQYF.

The V gene is TRBV9, the J gene TRBJ2-3; 9 nucleotides align to TRBD2. The CDR3 is made up of 16 amino acids. Germline CDR1 reads SGDLS; CDR2 reads YYNGEE. Trimming took 2 bases from V and 0 from J; bases not matched to a gene: 4. Here the CDR3 reads CASSVETSGSTDTQYF. In nucleotides, the CDR3 is TGTGCCAGCAGCGTGGAAACTAGCGGGAGCACAGATACGCAGTATTTT.

The V and J genes are TRBV20-1 and TRBJ2-6; a weak D match, TRBD1 (7 bases). The CDR3 totals 18 residues. The germline CDR1 and CDR2 sequences are DFQATT and SNEGSKA (reference sequence). V gave up 1 base and J gave up 0 bases, with 16 bases separating them. CDR3 region: CSARAGGQDYSGANVLTF. The CDR3 nucleotides read TGCAGTGCTAGAGCGGGTGGACAGGACTACTCTGGGGCCAACGTCCTGACTTTC.

The V gene is TRBV5-6, the J gene TRBJ2-7; 9 bases align to TRBD1. The J segment lost 6 bases and the V segment lost 5 bases, leaving 9 bases of the junction unmatched. The CDR3 spans 14 residues. CDR1 is SGHDT, CDR2 YYEEEE, per germline. The CDR3 DNA reads as TGTGCCAGCAGTTCCGGGACAGGGTTCTTCGAGCAGTACTTC. This codes for CASSSGTGFFEQYF.

The chain combines TRBV7-9 with TRBJ2-7; D not resolved. Germline V gene sequence: CDR1 SEHNR, CDR2 FQNEAQ (reference sequence). V was shortened by 5 bases and J by 0 bases, with 5 bases between the two germline ends. The CDR3 totals 12 residues. The CDR3 bases are TGTGCCAGCAGCGCGGCCTCCTACGAGCAGTACTTC. This translates into CASSAASYEQYF.

Only a few counts were recorded for this clonotype. The rearrangement links TRBV5-1 to TRBJ2-1, with 9 bases fitting TRBD2. The CDR3 has 13 amino acids. The germline V gene encodes CDR1 SGHRS and CDR2 YFSETQ. V lost 6 bases and J lost 7; bases outside the gene matches: 5. The CDR3 reads CASNERGANEQFF. The CDR3 DNA is TGCGCCAGCAACGAGCGGGGGGCGAATGAGCAGTTCTTC.

The V call is TRBV20-1, the J call TRBJ2-3; D is undetermined. Germline lookup yields CDR1 DFQATT and CDR2 SNEGSKA (reference sequence). Trimming took 0 bases from V and 9 from J, leaving 10 bases between them. The CDR3 runs to 12 residues. The CDR3 nucleotides read TGCAGTGCTAGAGATCTGGTGGGCACGCAGTATTTT. Translated, it gives CSARDLVGTQYF.

This clonotype has just a few counts. This rearrangement joins TRBV29-1 to TRBJ2-6, with D uncertain. The germline V and J ends were trimmed by 4 bases and 2 bases, with 12 bases remaining between them. This CDR3 is built from 15 residues. Germline V gene sequence: CDR1 SQVTM, CDR2 ANQGSEA. CDR3 nucleotide sequence: TGCAGCGTTGTGCCAGGAAGTCCTGGGGCCAACGTCCTGACTTTC. Its protein is CSVVPGSPGANVLTF.

The chain carries TRBV11-1 and TRBJ2-7; tentative D call: TRBD2 (6 bases). The CDR3 contains 15 residues. Deletions cut 2 bases from V and 2 bases from J, with 13 bases between. The germline CDR1 and CDR2 sequences are SGHAT and FQDESV (reference sequence). The CDR3 coding sequence is TGTGCCAGCAGCTTATCCGGGGACTCAGCCTACGAGCAGTACTTC. It specifies CASSLSGDSAYEQYF.

J is TRBJ1-5 and V is TRBV6-2 or TRBV6-3; the D gene is possibly TRBD1 (5 bases). Trimming stripped 2 bases from V and 0 bases from J, with 8 bases between. Germline V gene lookup returns CDR1 MNHEY and CDR2 SVGEGT. This CDR3 region has 15 residues. The CDR3 spells CASSYRQFSNQPQHF. The CDR3 DNA reads TGTGCCAGCAGTTACCGACAGTTTAGCAATCAGCCCCAGCATTTT.

The DNA for the CDR3 is TGCGCCAGCAGCCTCGACAGGGTTTACAATTCACCCCTCCACTTT. Amino acid sequence: CASSLDRVYNSPLHF. This rearrangement joins TRBV5-1 to TRBJ1-6; 7 nucleotides agree with TRBD1. V lost 4 bases and J lost 7; bases outside the gene matches: 8. CDR3 length equals 15 residues. Per germline, CDR1 SGHRS and CDR2 YFSETQ.